This T cell receptor beta chain derives from a study of blood T cell repertoires in COVID-19. The V end lost 3 bases, the J end lost 4 bases, and 12 bases lay between the germline ends. The CDR3 is made up of 15 amino acids. Germline values: CDR1 KGHSH, CDR2 LQKENI. TCRdb's table, derived via immunoSEQ multiplex PCR, lists solely in-frame clones and lacks some. The sample records roughly 300,000 clones, roughly nine tenths being singletons. The material sequenced was peripheral blood. The chain couples TRBV18 to TRBJ2-2, with a possible D match to TRBD1 (6 bases). This TCR came from a man aged 18 to 30 who had recovered from COVID-19. DNA of the CDR3: TGTGCCAGCTCACCCCGGGGACAAAGCACCGGGGAGCTGTTTTTT. It specifies CASSPRGQSTGELFF.